Listed here are 30 T cell receptor beta chains from one sample, sequenced in a study of beta chain features in type 1 diabetes. General observations from the study: Across all four CD4+ subsets, people with type 1 diabetes showed modestly shorter TCRB CDR3s.

Every isolated RNA sample was fully reverse transcribed, so sequencing captured expressed TCRB transcripts. The method was immunoSEQ multiplex PCR; TCRdb's version includes in-frame clones alone and lacks a portion of them. Seen here are approximately 250,000 clones, under 13% observed once, and the top ten hold more than 0.015%. These receptors have no identified antigens. The sample comprised naive CD4+ T cells from blood. The receptor source for this set is a young man with type 1 diabetes.

The chain recombines TRBV6-5 with TRBJ1-5; D is possibly TRBD1 (5 bases). V lost 5 bases, J lost 6 bases, and 11 bases lay in between. CDR3 length: 13 residues. Germline V gene data show CDR1 as MNHEY and CDR2 as SVGAGI. The CDR3: CASSLRGAQPQHF. The CDR3 DNA reads TGTGCCAGCAGTCTACGTGGGGCTCAGCCCCAGCATTTT.

The chain is built from TRBV7-9 and TRBJ2-5, with TRBD1 as a possible D gene (6 bases). The CDR3 has 16 residues. CDR1 is SEHNR, CDR2 FQNEAQ, per germline (reference sequence). Between the trimmed V and J ends, which lost 5 bases and 7 bases, there was a span of 23 bases. CDR3 sequence reads: CASSLGAFPPAATQYF. The CDR3 DNA reads as TGTGCCAGCAGCCTGGGGGCCTTCCCCCCAGCAGCGACCCAGTACTTC.

The rearrangement joins TRBV19 to TRBJ1-2, with D possibly TRBD1 on 5 matching bases. Germline loops: CDR1 LNHDA, CDR2 SQIVND (reference sequence). The CDR3 spans 15 residues. V lost 2 bases, J lost 6 bases, and 16 bases lay in between. Here the CDR3 reads CASSIFGQPGDGYTF. For the CDR3, the DNA is TGTGCCAGTAGTATATTTGGACAACCCGGTGATGGCTACACCTTC.

This rearrangement joins TRBV6-1 to TRBJ2-7; 9 bases line up with TRBD2. The germline V gene has CDR1 MNHNS and CDR2 SASEGT. The CDR3 spans 16 residues. Trimming removed 0 bases from V and 2 bases from J; junction bases left unmatched: 5. CDR3 bases: TGTGCCAGCAGTGAAGCAGCCCTAGCGGGGACCTACGAGCAGTACTTC. Encoded protein: CASSEAALAGTYEQYF.

The chain is built from TRBV12-5 and TRBJ2-1; possibly TRBD2 for D (5 bases). V was shortened by 0 bases and J by 0 bases, with 9 bases between the two germline ends. The CDR3 totals 16 residues. CDR1 LGHNT and CDR2 FRNRAP come from the germline V gene. In DNA form, the CDR3 reads TGTGCTAGTGGTTTGGTCCTTACTAGCTCCTACAATGAGCAGTTCTTC. Its protein is CASGLVLTSSYNEQFF.

The V call is TRBV4-1, the J call TRBJ2-2, with 12 bases aligning to TRBD2. Per the germline V gene, CDR1 is MGHRA and CDR2 is YSYEKL. J lost 4 bases, V lost 2 bases, and 20 bases had no gene match. There are 22 residues in the CDR3. CDR3 protein: CASSQSKIQVLAGGQFTGELFF. CDR3 nucleotides: TGCGCCAGCAGCCAATCGAAGATACAGGTTCTAGCGGGGGGGCAATTCACCGGGGAGCTGTTTTTT.

The V gene is TRBV9, the J gene TRBJ2-1; D gene ambiguous. The CDR3 is 15 amino acids. Trimming pared 3 bases from V and 0 bases from J, leaving 10 bases between. Looked up from germline, CDR1 is SGDLS and CDR2 is YYNGEE. The CDR3 bases are TGTGCCAGCAGCGCGAGCGCAAGCTCCTACAATGAGCAGTTCTTC. Encoded protein: CASSASASSYNEQFF. Drawing the rest from reference TRBV9 and TRBJ2-1, the complete variable domain is DSGVTQTPKHLITATGQRVTLRCSPRSGDLSVYWYQQSLDQGLQFLIQYYNGEERAKGNILERFSAQQFPDLHSELNLSSLELGDSALYFCASSASASSYNEQFFGPGTRLTVL.

This clone turned up a few times. This rearrangement joins TRBV30 to TRBJ2-1, with a possible D match to TRBD2 (5 bases). CDR3 length: 14 residues. V lost 3 bases and J lost 2, with 11 bases in between. CDR1 and CDR2 (germline): GTSNPN, SVGIG (reference sequence). The chain's CDR3 is CAWRPGSPYNEQFF. CDR3 coding DNA: TGTGCCTGGAGGCCGGGGAGCCCCTACAATGAGCAGTTCTTC. The complete variable domain, with remaining parts taken from reference TRBV30 and TRBJ2-1, reads SQTIHQWPATLVQPVGSPLSLECTVEGTSNPNLYWYRQAAGRGLQLLFYSVGIGQISSEVPQNLSASRPQDRQFILSSKKLLLSDSGFYLCAWRPGSPYNEQFFGPGTRLTVL.

The chain carries TRBV7-2 and TRBJ1-2, with 8 nucleotides matching TRBD1. CDR3 length: 15 amino acids. The germline gives CDR1 SGHTA, CDR2 FQGNSA. With V trimmed by 5 bases and J by 2 bases, 7 bases remained unmatched. The CDR3 DNA reads as TGTGCCAGCAGCAAACAGACAGGGGCGAACTATGGCTACACCTTC. This translates into CASSKQTGANYGYTF.

This clone showed up just a few times. The chain is built from TRBV7-9 and TRBJ1-3; 8 bases line up with TRBD1. The CDR3 totals 15 residues. Germline V CDR1 and CDR2: SEHNR, FQNEAQ (reference sequence). The trim removed 6 bases at V and 4 bases at J, leaving 8 bases unmatched. CDR3 protein: CASRPTGGSGNTIYF. CDR3 sequence (DNA): TGTGCCAGCAGACCTACAGGGGGTTCAGGAAACACCATATATTTT.

In its sample, this clone was seen a few times. The rearrangement links TRBV9 to TRBJ1-2, with D perhaps TRBD1 (5 bases). Germline values: CDR1 SGDLS, CDR2 YYNGEE. This CDR3 comprises 14 residues. V was cut by 0 bases and J by 3 bases, with 9 bases left in between. CDR3 coding DNA: TGTGCCAGCAGCGTAGAATTGGGGCACTATGGCTACACCTTC. This gives the protein CASSVELGHYGYTF.

The CDR3: CASSVAPGNGYTF. In DNA, the CDR3 is TGTGCCAGCAGCGTGGCCCCAGGGAACGGCTACACCTTC. J is TRBJ1-2 and V is TRBV9; possible D gene TRBD1, 5 bases. Germline CDR1 reads SGDLS; CDR2 reads YYNGEE. V was cut by 2 bases and J by 8 bases, with 13 bases left in between. The CDR3 runs to 13 residues.

The rearrangement uses TRBV2 and TRBJ2-2; TRBD1 matches 9 bases. The germline gives CDR1 SNHLY, CDR2 FYNNEI. The trim removed 6 bases at V and 4 bases at J, leaving 9 bases unmatched. The CDR3 has 16 residues. The CDR3 reads CASRQDRGPGTGELFF. Here the CDR3 DNA reads TGTGCCAGCAGACAGGACAGGGGTCCAGGCACCGGGGAGCTGTTTTTT.

The chain is built from TRBV2 and TRBJ2-7; D not resolved. The CDR3 spans 13 residues. Trimming took off 5 bases at V and 4 bases at J, with 12 bases between the two ends. Germline CDR1 SNHLY, CDR2 FYNNEI. CDR3 region: CASSQGRAYEQYF. In nucleotides, the CDR3 is TGTGCCAGCAGTCAAGGACGAGCGTACGAGCAGTACTTC. Supplemented by reference TRBV2 and TRBJ2-7, the full variable domain reads EPEVTQTPSHQVTQMGQEVILRCVPISNHLYFYWYRQILGQKVEFLVSFYNNEISEKSEIFDDQFSVERPDGSNFTLKIRSTKLEDSAMYFCASSQGRAYEQYFGPGTRLTVT.

This chain joins TRBV5-4 and TRBJ2-1, with D possibly TRBD2 on 5 matching bases. Between the trimmed V and J ends, which lost 5 bases and 5 bases, there was a span of 11 bases. Germline values: CDR1 SGHNT, CDR2 YYREEE (reference sequence). This CDR3 contains 13 residues. In DNA, the CDR3 is TGTGCCAGCAGGGACGGGATGGACAATGAGCAGTTCTTC. It yields the protein CASRDGMDNEQFF.

The gene calls are TRBV11-1 and TRBJ2-1; 7 nucleotides align to TRBD1. Germline loops: CDR1 SGHAT, CDR2 FQDESV (reference sequence). The CDR3 sequence is 14 residues long. V shed 6 bases and J 0 bases; nucleotides not matched to a gene: 2. CDR3 residues: CASSWDSSYNEQFF. The CDR3 nucleotides are TGTGCCAGCAGTTGGGACAGCTCCTACAATGAGCAGTTCTTC.

The table lists this clone with a few counts. V is TRBV2 and J is TRBJ1-2; 7 bases are shared with TRBD1. J lost 2 bases, V lost 3 bases, and 6 bases had no gene match. CDR1 and CDR2 from the germline V gene are SNHLY and FYNNEI. CDR3 size: 15 residues. CDR3 bases: TGTGCCAGCAGTGACATTTCGACAGGGAACTATGGCTACACCTTC. This sequence encodes CASSDISTGNYGYTF.

The rearrangement uses TRBV9 and TRBJ2-5, with 14 positions matching TRBD2. Trimming took 3 bases from V and 4 from J; bases not matched to a gene: 5. There are 16 residues in the CDR3. CDR1 and CDR2 (germline): SGDLS, YYNGEE. CDR3 in amino acids: CASSAGTSGGLETQYF. CDR3 nucleotides: TGTGCCAGCAGCGCCGGGACTAGCGGGGGTCTAGAGACCCAGTACTTC.

This chain connects TRBV11-1 to TRBJ2-5; 7 positions agree with TRBD1. The CDR3 sequence is 16 residues long. The junction had 17 bases not matched to a gene; V was cut back by 4 bases and J by 9 bases. CDR1 and CDR2 (germline): SGHAT, FQDESV (reference sequence). For the CDR3, the DNA is TGTGCCAGCAGCTCGCGGACAGGATACACGCCCGGAGCCCAGTACTTC. It encodes CASSSRTGYTPGAQYF.

The table lists this clone with a few counts. The CDR3 region has the DNA TGTGCCAGCAGTGAGTCACAGGCATCCGGGGAGCTGTTTTTT. Protein product: CASSESQASGELFF. The chain recombines TRBV2 with TRBJ2-2; tentative D call: TRBD1 (5 bases). CDR3 length: 14 amino acids. Trimming left V 3 bases short and J 6 bases short, with 11 bases between. Germline CDR1 is SNHLY and CDR2 is FYNNEI. The complete variable domain, with remaining parts taken from reference TRBV2 and TRBJ2-2, reads EPEVTQTPSHQVTQMGQEVILRCVPISNHLYFYWYRQILGQKVEFLVSFYNNEISEKSEIFDDQFSVERPDGSNFTLKIRSTKLEDSAMYFCASSESQASGELFFGEGSRLTVL.

The V call is TRBV15, the J call TRBJ2-5, with 12 bases aligning to TRBD2. Per the germline V gene, CDR1 is LNHNV and CDR2 is YYDKDF (reference sequence). The junction had 0 bases not matched to a gene; V was cut back by 2 bases and J by 2 bases. The CDR3 consists of 15 residues. The CDR3 DNA follows: TGTGCCACCAGCAGACTAGCGGGGGGGCAAGAGACCCAGTACTTC. Its protein is CATSRLAGGQETQYF. Combining the CDR3 with reference TRBV15 and TRBJ2-5 gives the whole variable domain DAMVIQNPRYQVTQFGKPVTLSCSQTLNHNVMYWYQQKSSQAPKLLFHYYDKDFNNEADTPDNFQSRRPNTSFCFLDIRSPGLGDTAMYLCATSRLAGGQETQYFGPGTRLLVL.

About this clone itself: In the same sample, other DNA sequences code for this CDR3. The chain combines TRBV4-1 with TRBJ1-2, with TRBD1 matching 8 bases. CDR3 length: 15 amino acids. The trim removed 2 bases at V and 2 bases at J, leaving 4 bases unmatched. CDR1 MGHRA and CDR2 YSYEKL come from the germline V gene. Here the CDR3 DNA reads TGCGCCAGCAGCCAACCCCGACAGGGGAACTATGGCTACACCTTC. It codes for CASSQPRQGNYGYTF.

V is TRBV10-2 and J is TRBJ2-5, with a possible D match to TRBD2 (6 bases). V was shortened by 8 bases and J by 2 bases, with 6 bases between the two germline ends. The CDR3 extends over 11 amino acids. Germline V CDR1 and CDR2: WSHSY, SAAADI. The CDR3 DNA reads TGCGCCAGCCGGGGGCAAGAGACCCAGTACTTC. As protein: CASRGQETQYF.

This clone has more than one count but fewer than ten. The rearrangement joins TRBV19 to TRBJ2-4; D might be TRBD2 (6 bases). Trimming took 4 bases from V and 3 from J, leaving 13 bases between them. The CDR3 runs 15 residues. Per germline, CDR1 LNHDA and CDR2 SQIVND (reference sequence). The CDR3 DNA reads as TGTGCCAGTAGTAACCCCGGGACTTACAAAAACATTCAGTACTTC. This encodes CASSNPGTYKNIQYF. Supplemented by reference TRBV19 and TRBJ2-4, the full variable domain reads DGGITQSPKYLFRKEGQNVTLSCEQNLNHDAMYWYRQDPGQGLRLIYYSQIVNDFQKGDIAEGYSVSREKKESFPLTVTSAQKNPTAFYLCASSNPGTYKNIQYFGAGTRLSVL.

The genes are TRBV30 and TRBJ2-3, with 8 bases aligning to TRBD2. The CDR3 has 14 residues. Germline CDR1 and CDR2: GTSNPN and SVGIG (reference sequence). Trimming cost V 5 bases and J 1 base; bases outside gene matches: 5. The CDR3 spells CAWSLAGRTDTQYF. Written as DNA, the CDR3 is TGTGCCTGGTCATTAGCGGGGCGCACAGATACGCAGTATTTT. Combining the CDR3 with reference TRBV30 and TRBJ2-3 gives the whole variable domain SQTIHQWPATLVQPVGSPLSLECTVEGTSNPNLYWYRQAAGRGLQLLFYSVGIGQISSEVPQNLSASRPQDRQFILSSKKLLLSDSGFYLCAWSLAGRTDTQYFGPGTRLTVL.

This sequence joins TRBV4-1 and TRBJ2-4; D gene unclear. The germline V gene has CDR1 MGHRA and CDR2 YSYEKL. V lost 1 base, J lost 3 bases, and 7 bases lay in between. This CDR3 comprises 14 residues. Here the CDR3 DNA reads TGCGCCAGCAGCCAAGTTAGTGGCAAAAACATTCAGTACTTC. Its translation is CASSQVSGKNIQYF.

The chain employs TRBV2 and TRBJ1-2; perhaps TRBD1 as D (6 bases). Germline assignment: CDR1 SNHLY and CDR2 FYNNEI. The CDR3 length is 12 residues. Trimming cost V 7 bases and J 3 bases, with 9 bases left between them. In nucleotides, the CDR3 is TGTGCCAGCACGCAGGGGCACTATGGCTACACCTTC. It yields the protein CASTQGHYGYTF.

A few counts support this clone. The chain joins TRBV5-1 to TRBJ2-1; TRBD2 might be the D (5 bases). Germline V gene lookup returns CDR1 SGHRS and CDR2 YFSETQ. This CDR3 region has 12 residues. V was trimmed by 4 bases and J by 12 bases, leaving 14 bases between them. The CDR3 loop is CASSPPGNLQFF. The CDR3 nucleotides read TGCGCCAGCAGCCCGCCCGGGAACCTGCAGTTCTTC.

This clone showed up just a few times. The chain has TRBV7-9 and TRBJ2-1; D call uncertain. CDR1 and CDR2 from the germline V gene are SEHNR and FQNEAQ (reference sequence). This CDR3 region has 13 residues. V shed 1 base and J shed 6 bases, with 7 bases lying between them. CDR3 DNA: TGTGCCAGCAGCTTAGGTGCTAGCAATGAGCAGTTCTTC. As protein: CASSLGASNEQFF.

J is TRBJ1-1 and V is TRBV18; 7 positions match TRBD1. V dropped 6 bases and J dropped 4; count of bases not matched to a gene: 8. The germline V gene has CDR1 KGHSH and CDR2 LQKENI. The CDR3 sequence is 14 residues long. The CDR3 DNA reads TGTGCCAGCTCGGCCGACAGGGTTGGCACTGAAGCTTTCTTT. It yields the protein CASSADRVGTEAFF.